The source of this TCR beta chain is a study of blood T cell repertoires in COVID-19. On the study more broadly: The United States, Italy and Spain provided the acute and convalescent COVID-19 samples. T cells, B-cell-depleted T cells, or PBMCs supplied cDNA or gDNA.

With 1 base clipped from V and 0 bases from J, the junction kept 6 bases outside the gene matches. The CDR3 consists of 16 residues. CDR1 is SGHTA, CDR2 FQGNSA, per germline. In the original processing: Researchers report that nucleated cell counts were estimated from reference gene primer amplification. Using immunoSEQ multiplex PCR, the repertoire was profiled, and TCRdb retains in-frame clones only, with some absent. The D gene and trimming were derived from the DNA, and the V and J assignments and clone size from that table. The repertoire holds approximately 41,000 clones, with under 85% as singletons.

Sequencing input: peripheral blood. The clonotype originates from a woman aged 80 or over with acute or convalescent COVID-19. The rearrangement joins TRBV7-2 to TRBJ2-7, with 7 positions matching TRBD2. The CDR3 loop is CASSLGLGGSSYEQYF. As DNA, the CDR3 is TGTGCCAGCAGCTTAGGATTGGGGGGGAGCTCCTACGAGCAGTACTTC.